This TCR beta chain appears in the sequencing data of a study of shared clonotypes between healthy human individuals. Background on the study: Ranging from 18 to 49 in age, donors were two women and a few men. Whole-study findings and limits: Generation probabilities were higher for clonotypes shared across all four sorted-subset donors than for unshared ones.

The CDR3 has 15 amino acids. Using immunoSEQ multiplex PCR, the repertoire was profiled, and TCRdb retains in-frame clones only, with some absent. The table lists under 850,000 clones, roughly two thirds of them singletons. Concerning this clone: Its specificity is unknown.

This chain connects TRBV21-1 to TRBJ2-1; TRBD2 was called by the table and not checked on the DNA. TRBV21-1 is recorded as a pseudogene. Input material: memory CD4+ T cells sorted from blood. This sample's subset: CD45RA-negative fraction. The clonotype originates from a young woman in good health. The CDR3 bases are TGTGCCAGCAGCAATGCGGGGAGTCGGTACAATGAGCAGTTCTTC. Residues: CASSNAGSRYNEQFF.